These 14 T cell receptor beta chains were all obtained from the same sample, sequenced in a study of blood T cell repertoires in COVID-19 (dated by TCRdb to about 2020). Library preparation employed the immunoSEQ multiplex PCR assay. Drawn from immuneACCESS, this table holds only the in-frame rearrangements with V and J called that TCRdb kept. Clones are partly lost; checked studies trace under half to an unresolved V gene and leave the rest unexplained. This sample comprises about 160,000 clones, around 84% of them detected only once. The ten most abundant clones make up about 3.5% of the sample. Sequencing used peripheral blood. These receptors were taken from a human donor with acute or convalescent COVID-19. The donor label of this sample is uncertain.

The chain carries TRBV5-1 and TRBJ2-1; the D gene is possibly TRBD1 (5 bases). The CDR3 extends over 15 amino acids. Germline V lookup: CDR1 SGHRS, CDR2 YFSETQ. V was pared by 2 bases and J by 2 bases, with 11 bases between. CDR3 residues: CASSFGGAAYNEQFF. CDR3 nucleotide sequence: TGCGCCAGCAGCTTCGGTGGGGCTGCCTACAATGAGCAGTTCTTC.

The chain uses TRBV27 and TRBJ2-7; 13 bases agree with TRBD2. Germline V gene data show CDR1 as MNHEY and CDR2 as SMNVEV (reference sequence). There are 16 residues in the CDR3. With V trimmed by 8 bases and J by 0 bases, 7 bases remained unmatched. The CDR3 reads CASRGLAGAISYEQYF. CDR3 DNA: TGTGCCAGCCGAGGACTAGCGGGGGCCATCTCCTACGAGCAGTACTTC.

The genes are TRBV7-2 and TRBJ1-5, with D hard to call. The germline V gene has CDR1 SGHTA and CDR2 FQGNSA. There are 13 residues in the CDR3. Trimming removed 4 bases at V and 3 bases at J, with 7 bases between. The CDR3 here is CASSSGHNQPQHF. The CDR3 nucleotides are TGTGCCAGCAGCTCAGGTCACAATCAGCCCCAGCATTTT.

This clone was detected once. The CDR3 bases are TGCGCCAGCAGCCAAGGGGGGCCAACTAATGAAAAACTGTTTTTT. Protein: CASSQGGPTNEKLFF. V gene TRBV4-1 combines with J gene TRBJ1-4; D might be TRBD1 (6 bases). Germline CDR1 MGHRA, CDR2 YSYEKL. V lost 1 base and J 0 bases, leaving 6 bases between the germline ends. The CDR3 totals 15 residues.

The genes are TRBV7-3 and TRBJ1-1; D possibly corresponds to TRBD1 (6 bases). The germline V gene encodes CDR1 SGHTA and CDR2 FQGTGA. Trimming removed 5 bases at V and 1 base at J, with 8 bases between. This CDR3 has 13 residues. The CDR3, as DNA: TGTGCCAGCAGCCGACAGGAGAACACTGAAGCTTTCTTT. Translated: CASSRQENTEAFF.

This clone was recorded many times. The gene calls are TRBV7-2 and TRBJ2-7, with a tentative D call TRBD1 (5 bases). V was pared by 5 bases and J by 2 bases, with 16 bases between. The V gene's germline CDR1 is SGHTA and CDR2 FQGNSA. The CDR3 has 15 residues. CDR3 nucleotide sequence: TGTGCCAGCAGCAAGCAGCTGCAGGGTCCCTACGAGCAGTACTTC. The encoded protein is CASSKQLQGPYEQYF.

The chain couples TRBV14 to TRBJ2-7; D call uncertain. The CDR3 sequence is 16 residues long. V was shortened by 6 bases and J by 4 bases, with 22 bases between the two germline ends. Germline values: CDR1 SGHDN, CDR2 FVKESK. The chain's CDR3 is CASSPGSPVGRYEQYF. Here the CDR3 DNA reads TGTGCCAGCAGTCCCGGGTCCCCTGTCGGTCGATACGAGCAGTACTTC.

The chain combines TRBV19 with TRBJ1-3, with TRBD1 as a possible D gene (6 bases). This CDR3 is built from 14 residues. Trimming cost V 4 bases and J 4 bases, with 11 bases left between them. CDR1 and CDR2 (germline): LNHDA, SQIVND (reference sequence). CDR3 sequence (DNA): TGTGCCAGTAGTAGAGGGGGACGCGGAAACACCATATATTTT. It codes for CASSRGGRGNTIYF.

The chain employs TRBV2 and TRBJ2-3, with 10 bases lining up with TRBD2. Trimming removed 3 bases from V and 2 bases from J; junction bases left unmatched: 8. The germline CDR1 and CDR2 sequences are SNHLY and FYNNEI. There are 17 residues in the CDR3. CDR3 sequence: CASSDPLAGVITDTQYF. The CDR3 nucleotides are TGTGCCAGCAGTGACCCCCTAGCGGGGGTGATCACAGATACGCAGTATTTT.

The chain joins TRBV4-1 to TRBJ1-2, with TRBD1 as a possible D gene (6 bases). Germline V gene sequence: CDR1 MGHRA, CDR2 YSYEKL. V dropped 5 bases and J dropped 4 bases, with 20 bases sitting between them. This CDR3 has 16 residues. The chain's CDR3 is CASSARGAGDTYGYTF. The DNA for the CDR3 is TGCGCCAGCAGCGCCCGGGGGGCAGGAGATACCTATGGCTACACCTTC.

J is TRBJ1-6 and V is TRBV7-9, with TRBD1 identical over 7 bases. V shed 5 bases and J 5 bases; nucleotides not matched to a gene: 3. Germline values: CDR1 SEHNR, CDR2 FQNEAQ (reference sequence). The length of the CDR3 is 14 residues. The CDR3 DNA sequence: TGTGCCAGCAGCCGGGACAGCGATAATTCACCCCTCCACTTT. Its protein product is CASSRDSDNSPLHF.

The chain has TRBV5-1 and TRBJ1-2; 11 bases are shared with TRBD1. The CDR3 loop spans 15 amino acids. Germline V lookup: CDR1 SGHRS, CDR2 YFSETQ. After removal of 3 bases from V and 8 bases from J, the junction contained 9 bases not matched to a gene. The CDR3 sequence: CASSSKGGQGDGYTF. The CDR3 region has the DNA TGCGCCAGCAGCTCGAAAGGGGGACAGGGGGACGGCTACACCTTC.

The table lists this clone with a count of one. J is TRBJ1-2 and V is TRBV5-6; 7 bases agree with TRBD1. The CDR3 runs to 16 residues. Trimming at V came to 4 bases and at J to 1 base, leaving 10 bases not matched to a gene. The V gene's germline CDR1 is SGHDT and CDR2 YYEEEE. Here the CDR3 reads CASSKAGTAYNYGYTF. The CDR3 DNA sequence: TGTGCCAGCAGCAAAGCAGGGACAGCATATAACTATGGCTACACCTTC.

V and J are TRBV5-1 and TRBJ2-7, with D possibly being TRBD2 (7 bases). Germline CDR1 and CDR2: SGHRS and YFSETQ. The CDR3 is 15 amino acids. Trimming left V 6 bases short and J 0 bases short, with 16 bases between. CDR3 amino acids: CASTLGGGSSYEQYF. Here the CDR3 DNA reads TGCGCCAGCACCCTGGGAGGGGGTAGCTCCTACGAGCAGTACTTC.